One sample yielded the 31 T cell receptor beta chains listed below, sequenced in a study of T cell responses to AZD1222 COVID-19 vaccine. TCRdb's table, derived via immunoSEQ multiplex PCR, lists solely in-frame clones and lacks some. Among about 130,000 clones, about nine tenths were seen once, and the ten largest hold under 9%. The sample here was peripheral blood, taken on day 0 of AZD1222 vaccination. The receptors shown here come from an adult in good health.

The chain employs TRBV9 and TRBJ2-7; no clear D gene. Germline V gene data show CDR1 as SGDLS and CDR2 as YYNGEE. The length of the CDR3 is 15 residues. Trimming removed 0 bases from V and 6 bases from J, with 16 bases in between. The CDR3 reads CASSVGSSFLGEQYF. CDR3 nucleotide sequence: TGTGCCAGCAGCGTAGGTTCATCTTTTTTGGGCGAGCAGTACTTC.

This clone has just one count. This rearrangement joins TRBV7-8 to TRBJ1-3; a weak D match, TRBD1 (5 bases). The CDR3 is made up of 15 amino acids. CDR1 is SGHVS, CDR2 FQNEAQ, per germline. Trimming removed 3 bases from V and 2 bases from J, with 11 bases in between. The CDR3 loop is CASSFGSGPGNTIYF. The CDR3 DNA reads as TGTGCCAGCAGCTTTGGTTCAGGGCCTGGAAACACCATATATTTT.

The rearrangement uses TRBV30 and TRBJ1-2; D is uncertain. V lost 4 bases, J lost 8 bases, and 17 bases lay in between. Per the germline V gene, CDR1 is GTSNPN and CDR2 is SVGIG (reference sequence). The CDR3 has 13 residues. Here the CDR3 reads CAWTLTDRQGYTF. The DNA for the CDR3 is TGTGCCTGGACGCTGACGGATAGGCAAGGCTACACCTTC.

V gene TRBV5-1 combines with J gene TRBJ2-1; tentatively, D is TRBD1 (7 bases). This CDR3 contains 15 residues. CDR1 and CDR2 from the germline V gene are SGHRS and YFSETQ. The V end lost 1 base, the J end lost 6 bases, and 14 bases lay between the germline ends. The CDR3 region is CASSLSTGRPNEQFF. Written as DNA, the CDR3 is TGCGCCAGCAGCTTGTCGACAGGGAGGCCCAATGAGCAGTTCTTC.

The chain links TRBV5-5 to TRBJ2-5, with D tentatively TRBD1 (7 bases). CDR1 SGHKS and CDR2 YYEKEE come from the germline V gene (reference sequence). V was pared by 4 bases and J by 2 bases, with 18 bases between. This CDR3 is built from 16 residues. This chain's CDR3 is CASSIRQGGRQETQYF. CDR3 sequence (DNA): TGTGCCAGCAGCATTAGACAGGGAGGTCGTCAAGAGACCCAGTACTTC.

The J gene is TRBJ1-2, the V gene TRBV6-4, with a possible D match to TRBD1 (5 bases). The CDR3 is made up of 14 amino acids. Germline V gives CDR1 MRHNA, CDR2 SNTAGT. V was pared by 0 bases and J by 10 bases, with 15 bases between. The CDR3 DNA follows: TGTGCCAGCAGTGACTCGTCCCGGGACGGTGACTACACCTTC. This codes for CASSDSSRDGDYTF.

The V and J genes are TRBV6-5 and TRBJ1-2; D perhaps matches TRBD1 (6 bases). Germline CDR1 is MNHEY and CDR2 is SVGAGI. The CDR3 loop spans 12 amino acids. V lost 10 bases and J lost 4, with 13 bases in between. For the CDR3, the DNA is TGTGCCATAAAGGGGGGCTCCTATGGCTACACCTTC. Encoded protein: CAIKGGSYGYTF.

This CDR3 is CASTTGSHNSPLHF. CDR3 bases: TGTGCCAGTACCACGGGAAGCCATAATTCACCCCTCCACTTT. The V and J genes are TRBV19 and TRBJ1-6; D not certain. The V and J ends lost 7 bases and 5 bases respectively, with 12 bases between them. The CDR3 is 14 amino acids. CDR1 is LNHDA and CDR2 is SQIVND in the germline V gene (reference sequence). The full variable domain, rest sourced from reference TRBV19 and TRBJ1-6, is DGGITQSPKYLFRKEGQNVTLSCEQNLNHDAMYWYRQDPGQGLRLIYYSQIVNDFQKGDIAEGYSVSREKKESFPLTVTSAQKNPTAFYLCASTTGSHNSPLHFGNGTRLTVT.

The V gene is TRBV5-1, the J gene TRBJ2-2; TRBD1 matches at 7 bases. Per the germline V gene, CDR1 is SGHRS and CDR2 is YFSETQ. Trimming at V came to 1 base and at J to 3 bases, leaving 3 bases not matched to a gene. This CDR3 contains 15 residues. The CDR3 sequence is CASSLRGRDTGELFF. Written as DNA, the CDR3 is TGCGCCAGCAGCTTGAGGGGGCGCGACACCGGGGAGCTGTTTTTT.

V usage is TRBV7-2 and J usage is TRBJ1-1, with TRBD1 identical over 8 bases. The CDR3 totals 13 residues. V lost 4 bases and J lost 3; bases outside the gene matches: 1. In germline, CDR1 is SGHTA, CDR2 FQGNSA. CDR3 bases: TGTGCCAGCAGCTCGGGACAGGACACTGAAGCTTTCTTT. The encoded protein is CASSSGQDTEAFF.

This rearrangement joins TRBV9 to TRBJ2-3; D gene ambiguous. The ends were cut back, 0 bases at V and 4 bases at J, with 9 bases in the middle. Germline CDR1 SGDLS, CDR2 YYNGEE. This CDR3 contains 14 residues. CDR3 DNA: TGTGCCAGCAGCGTAGGTGTGGGTTCAGATACGCAGTATTTT. Encoded protein: CASSVGVGSDTQYF.

The V gene is TRBV5-1, the J gene TRBJ2-5, with TRBD1 identical over 8 bases. The V segment lost 4 bases and the J segment 1 base; nucleotides outside the gene matches: 6. The CDR3 totals 15 residues. Germline CDR1 and CDR2: SGHRS and YFSETQ. CDR3 sequence reads: CASSDGTGFQETQYF. In nucleotides, the CDR3 is TGCGCCAGCAGCGACGGGACAGGATTCCAAGAGACCCAGTACTTC.

The chain is built from TRBV5-1 and TRBJ1-3; D unresolved. V gave up 0 bases and J gave up 2 bases, with 6 bases separating them. This CDR3 contains 14 residues. CDR1 and CDR2 from the germline V gene are SGHRS and YFSETQ. The CDR3 DNA sequence: TGCGCCAGCAGCTTGGGACAACCTGGAAACACCATATATTTT. Amino acid sequence: CASSLGQPGNTIYF.

The chain joins TRBV5-1 to TRBJ2-2; TRBD2 aligns across 7 bases. V was pared by 4 bases and J by 0 bases, with 3 bases of the junction left unmatched. CDR1 is SGHRS, CDR2 YFSETQ, per germline. CDR3 length: 15 amino acids. CDR3 nucleotide sequence: TGCGCCAGCAGCCCGGGGGGAGCGAACACCGGGGAGCTGTTTTTT. As protein: CASSPGGANTGELFF.

The chain links TRBV27 to TRBJ2-3, with no clear D. The CDR3 consists of 15 residues. The ends were cut back, 0 bases at V and 3 bases at J, with 10 bases in the middle. Germline CDR1 and CDR2: MNHEY and SMNVEV (reference sequence). The CDR3 spells CASSLSTLGTDTQYF. CDR3 sequence (DNA): TGTGCCAGCAGTTTATCCACTCTAGGAACAGATACGCAGTATTTT.

The chain recombines TRBV7-2 with TRBJ1-3; 9 bases are shared with TRBD1. The CDR3 runs 15 residues. CDR1 and CDR2 (germline): SGHTA, FQGNSA. V gave up 5 bases and J gave up 3 bases; unmatched junction bases: 5. CDR3 nucleotides: TGTGCCAGCAGCCCGACAGGGGGGGGTGGAAACACCATATATTTT. Protein sequence: CASSPTGGGGNTIYF.

This rearrangement joins TRBV10-2 to TRBJ2-5; 8 bases line up with TRBD2. Germline trimming cut 10 bases from V and 5 bases from J; bases unmatched to any gene: 18. Germline V gene sequence: CDR1 WSHSY, CDR2 SAAADI. There are 16 residues in the CDR3. The chain's CDR3 is CATRVPAGGGRETQYF. As DNA, the CDR3 is TGCGCCACCAGGGTCCCGGCGGGGGGTGGTCGGGAGACCCAGTACTTC.

This sequence joins TRBV10-2 and TRBJ2-3; no clear D. Germline V gives CDR1 WSHSY, CDR2 SAAADI. The CDR3 sequence is 14 residues long. Trimming shortened V by 3 bases and J by 1 base, and 8 bases separated the two germline ends. The CDR3 sequence: CASSDLARTDTQYF. In DNA form, the CDR3 reads TGCGCCAGCAGTGACCTGGCTCGCACAGATACGCAGTATTTT.

The chain is built from TRBV6-5 and TRBJ1-2, with 9 bases identical to TRBD1. Unmatched junction bases numbered 7, after V lost 4 bases and J lost 4 bases. CDR3 size: 15 residues. Germline V lookup: CDR1 MNHEY, CDR2 SVGAGI. CDR3 DNA: TGTGCCAGCAGTTCGGGACAGGGTACTTTCTATGGCTACACCTTC. It encodes CASSSGQGTFYGYTF.

This clone came up a few times. This chain connects TRBV7-2 to TRBJ1-1, with D possibly being TRBD1 (6 bases). CDR3 length: 13 residues. Trimming took off 8 bases at V and 0 bases at J, with 10 bases between the two ends. CDR1 SGHTA and CDR2 FQGNSA come from the germline V gene. The CDR3: CASLNRVNTEAFF. The CDR3 bases are TGTGCCAGCCTGAACAGGGTGAACACTGAAGCTTTCTTT.

V gene TRBV6-4 combines with J gene TRBJ2-3; 12 bases are a match to TRBD2. CDR1 and CDR2 from the germline V gene are MRHNA and SNTAGT. The CDR3 has 14 amino acids. The V and J ends lost 3 bases and 9 bases, in that order; junction bases with no gene match: 4. The CDR3, as DNA: TGTGCCAGCAGTGAGACTAGCGGGAGCGTCACGCAGTATTTT. As protein: CASSETSGSVTQYF.

This rearrangement joins TRBV7-2 to TRBJ2-3, with 8 bases that match TRBD1. The germline gives CDR1 SGHTA, CDR2 FQGNSA. V gave up 0 bases and J gave up 4 bases; unmatched junction bases: 6. This CDR3 spans 16 amino acids. CDR3 DNA: TGTGCCAGCAGCTTAGCGGCAGGGGGCTTGGCAGATACGCAGTATTTT. It codes for CASSLAAGGLADTQYF.

The chain is built from TRBV6-5 and TRBJ2-7; weak D call: TRBD1 (5 bases). The CDR3 extends over 15 amino acids. Germline-derived CDR1 and CDR2 are MNHEY and SVGAGI. V was shortened by 0 bases and J by 4 bases, with 13 bases between the two germline ends. The CDR3 loop reads CASSYSGWGSYEQYF. CDR3 bases: TGTGCCAGCAGTTACTCTGGCTGGGGCTCTTACGAGCAGTACTTC.

The chain has TRBV2 and TRBJ2-7, with no clear D. Germline assignment: CDR1 SNHLY and CDR2 FYNNEI. Trimming removed 3 bases from V and 4 bases from J, with 13 bases in between. The CDR3 length is 14 residues. CDR3 sequence (DNA): TGTGCCAGCAGTGACCAGCCCCCTCTATACGAGCAGTACTTC. Its translation: CASSDQPPLYEQYF.

The rearrangement joins TRBV5-4 to TRBJ2-6; possibly TRBD1 or TRBD2 for D (5 bases each). The V gene's germline CDR1 is SGHNT and CDR2 YYREEE (reference sequence). The CDR3 length is 16 residues. Trimming pared 4 bases from V and 2 bases from J, leaving 13 bases between. The CDR3, as DNA: TGTGCCAGCAGCGTGGGACCACCCCCTGGGGCCAACGTCCTGACTTTC. Encoded protein: CASSVGPPPGANVLTF.

This clone has a single count. The gene calls are TRBV7-9 and TRBJ2-1; D not certain. V shed 4 bases and J shed 2 bases, with 18 bases lying between them. Germline V CDR1 and CDR2: SEHNR, FQNEAQ (reference sequence). The CDR3 runs to 17 residues. The CDR3 DNA is TGTGCCAGCAGCTCCCGGTCCAGCCCGACGCCCTACAATGAGCAGTTCTTC. Translated: CASSSRSSPTPYNEQFF.

The CDR3 loop reads CASSARTSGRSVDTQYF. In DNA, the CDR3 is TGCGCCAGCAGTGCTAGGACTAGCGGGAGGTCCGTAGATACGCAGTATTTT. The chain combines TRBV10-2 with TRBJ2-3; 14 nucleotides align to TRBD2. The V segment lost 4 bases and the J segment 5 bases; nucleotides outside the gene matches: 8. The length of the CDR3 is 17 residues. Germline V gene lookup returns CDR1 WSHSY and CDR2 SAAADI.

The gene calls are TRBV5-4 and TRBJ2-2, with D tentatively TRBD1 (6 bases). Deletions cut 9 bases from V and 5 bases from J, with 14 bases between. Germline V lookup: CDR1 SGHNT, CDR2 YYREEE (reference sequence). This CDR3 spans 13 amino acids. For the CDR3, the DNA is TGTGCCACCGGGCCTCAGGGGACCGGGGAGCTGTTTTTT. Translating gives CATGPQGTGELFF. The complete variable domain, with remaining parts taken from reference TRBV5-4 and TRBJ2-2, reads ETGVTQSPTHLIKTRGQQVTLRCSSQSGHNTVSWYQQALGQGPQFIFQYYREEENGRGNFPPRFSGLQFPNYSSELNVNALELDDSALYLCATGPQGTGELFFGEGSRLTVL.

The rearrangement links TRBV28 to TRBJ2-5, with D perhaps matching TRBD1 or TRBD2 (6 bases each). V gave up 1 base and J gave up 5 bases, with 11 bases separating them. This CDR3 spans 14 amino acids. Germline assignment: CDR1 MDHEN and CDR2 SYDVKM. CDR3 nucleotide sequence: TGTGCCAGCAGTTTATTAGGGGGGCGGGAGACCCAGTACTTC. Protein sequence: CASSLLGGRETQYF.

The rearrangement links TRBV24-1 to TRBJ2-1; 11 bases line up with TRBD2. The trim removed 3 bases at V and 5 bases at J, leaving 17 bases unmatched. This CDR3 is 20 amino acids long. The V gene's germline CDR1 is KGHDR and CDR2 SFDVKD. The DNA for the CDR3 is TGTGCCACCAGTGATACAGGGGGCACTAGCGGGAGAGGGAGACACAATGAGCAGTTCTTC. This sequence encodes CATSDTGGTSGRGRHNEQFF.

V usage is TRBV12-3 or TRBV12-4 and J usage is TRBJ2-1; unclear D gene. Deletions cut 5 bases from V and 9 bases from J, with 11 bases between. The CDR3 is made up of 12 amino acids. CDR3 DNA sequence: TGTGCCAGCAGTAACAGCGACGGTGAGCAGTTCTTC. It specifies CASSNSDGEQFF.